This T cell receptor (beta chain) is from a study of human T cells and chemical hapten exposure. General study points: Relative to controls, expanded TCRs formed significantly more large CDR3 similarity clusters.

With 3 bases clipped from V and 3 bases from J, the junction kept 10 bases outside the gene matches. This CDR3 has 16 amino acids. The V gene's germline CDR1 is LGHDT and CDR2 YNNKEL (reference sequence). This clonotype was observed a handful of times. No antigen is known for it. Time point here: patch test 2, 6 weeks after DPC sensitization. The sample's treatment: therapeutic diphenylcyclopropenone sensitization with weekly scalp DPC. TCRdb recomputed calls from the RACE reads with MiXCR, one row per CDR3 protein. This sample yields about 140,000 distinct CDR3 sequences, of which roughly 10% are seen a single time; 1.2% to 1.5% belongs to the top ten.

Sequenced material: whole blood, taken in connection with sensitization to the hapten diphenylcyclopropenone (DPC). This chain connects TRBV3-1 to TRBJ2-7; TRBD2 matches 8 bases. The TCR originated in a woman in her forties or fifties with alopecia areata. Some clones in this sample may be carry-over from other donors' samples. The CDR3 region has the DNA TGTGCCAGCAGCCATGGTCGCAGCGGGGGTCTCTACGAGCAGTACTTC. It translates to CASSHGRSGGLYEQYF.